These 12 T cell receptor beta chains originate from one sample sequenced in a study of T cell changes during pregnancy in multiple sclerosis. Clones were read by immunoSEQ multiplex PCR, and TCRdb kept only the in-frame ones, dropping some. The data show 90,000 to 120,000 clones, with 85% to 95% seen just once and 1% to 1.5% held by the top ten. The material sequenced was peripheral blood, taken in the second trimester of pregnancy. The receptors stem from a female donor with multiple sclerosis, enrolled in a pregnancy study.

The J gene is TRBJ2-7, the V gene TRBV7-9; 7 bases agree with TRBD1. This CDR3 has 14 residues. V was pared by 8 bases and J by 1 base, with 8 bases of the junction left unmatched. Per the germline V gene, CDR1 is SEHNR and CDR2 is FQNEAQ (reference sequence). The CDR3 loop is CASGQAGSSYEQYF. CDR3 DNA sequence: TGTGCCAGCGGACAGGCGGGCTCTTCCTACGAGCAGTACTTC.

The chain is built from TRBV4-1 and TRBJ2-3, with 11 bases fitting TRBD2. Germline-derived CDR1 and CDR2 are MGHRA and YSYEKL. Trimming at V came to 0 bases and at J to 2 bases, leaving 4 bases not matched to a gene. The CDR3 has 17 amino acids. The CDR3 coding sequence is TGCGCCAGCAGCCAAGAAAGGGGACTAGCGGACACAGATACGCAGTATTTT. Protein product: CASSQERGLADTDTQYF.

The genes are TRBV5-4 and TRBJ1-2, with 7 bases fitting TRBD1. V lost 4 bases and J lost 7; bases outside the gene matches: 10. The germline V gene has CDR1 SGHNT and CDR2 YYREEE (reference sequence). This CDR3 has 14 amino acids. Written as DNA, the CDR3 is TGTGCCAGCAGCCTTACTAGGGCAGGGGGTGGCTACACCTTC. It codes for CASSLTRAGGGYTF.

This rearrangement joins TRBV7-9 to TRBJ2-5, with 10 bases identical to TRBD1. J gave up 4 bases and V 1 base, and 6 bases lay outside the gene matches. The CDR3 has 16 residues. Germline CDR1 SEHNR, CDR2 FQNEAQ (reference sequence). The CDR3 nucleotides read TGTGCCAGCAGCTTAGTGGGGACAGGGGCCGGAGAGACCCAGTACTTC. It codes for CASSLVGTGAGETQYF.

This rearrangement joins TRBV25-1 to TRBJ1-4; D is unclear. Looked up from germline, CDR1 is MGHDK and CDR2 is SYGVNS. CDR3 length: 12 residues. V was trimmed by 6 bases and J by 8 bases, leaving 10 bases between them. The CDR3 nucleotides read TGTGCCAGCAGGGACCTAGCGGAAAAACTGTTTTTT. It is translated as CASRDLAEKLFF.

V and J are TRBV9 and TRBJ2-1, with TRBD1 matching 11 bases. V lost 4 bases to trimming and J lost 7 bases; unmatched junction nucleotides: 10. This CDR3 is built from 16 residues. Germline V CDR1 and CDR2: SGDLS, YYNGEE. The CDR3 protein is CASSHTRTGGHNEQFF. DNA of the CDR3: TGTGCCAGCAGCCACACCAGGACAGGGGGCCATAATGAGCAGTTCTTC.

The chain links TRBV2 to TRBJ2-7, with TRBD1 matching 9 bases. V gave up 4 bases and J gave up 7 bases; unmatched junction bases: 14. CDR1 and CDR2 from the germline V gene are SNHLY and FYNNEI. The CDR3 consists of 16 residues. The CDR3 coding sequence is TGTGCCAGCAGTGCCCTGGTCGGGACAGGGAGGAATGAGCAGTACTTC. Encoded protein: CASSALVGTGRNEQYF.

The gene calls are TRBV9 and TRBJ1-1; perhaps TRBD1 as D (5 bases). CDR1 and CDR2 (germline): SGDLS, YYNGEE. The V and J ends lost 8 bases and 0 bases respectively, with 14 bases between them. The CDR3 is 14 amino acids. The chain's CDR3 is CASPWGGMNTEAFF. The CDR3 coding sequence is TGTGCCAGTCCGTGGGGGGGTATGAACACTGAAGCTTTCTTT.

Only one count was recorded for this clone. The chain carries TRBV6-1 and TRBJ1-3; tentative D call: TRBD1 (6 bases). Germline CDR1 reads MNHNS; CDR2 reads SASEGT. The CDR3 is 16 residues long. V lost 3 bases and J 7 bases, leaving 19 bases between the germline ends. The CDR3 bases are TGTGCCAGCAGTGAGGCGTGGGGGGGCCGAGACAACACCATATATTTT. Protein: CASSEAWGGRDNTIYF.

V and J are TRBV29-1 and TRBJ2-5, with a possible D match to TRBD2 (5 bases). The CDR3 is 13 amino acids. The germline CDR1 and CDR2 sequences are SQVTM and ANQGSEA. CDR3 DNA: TGCAGAGCGGAACTTCCCCTGAGCGAGACCCAGTACTTC. It translates to CRAELPLSETQYF.

This chain links TRBV2 with TRBJ2-1, with a tentative D call TRBD2 (6 bases). V was clipped by 1 base and J by 0 bases, with 13 bases between them. The CDR3 contains 17 residues. CDR1 is SNHLY, CDR2 FYNNEI, per germline. The CDR3 region is CASSEGEARSSYNEQFF. DNA for the CDR3: TGTGCCAGCAGTGAAGGGGAGGCCAGGAGCTCCTACAATGAGCAGTTCTTC.

The sample holds one count of this clone. The gene calls are TRBV11-2 and TRBJ1-1; the D is unclear. The ends were cut back, 3 bases at V and 1 base at J, with 6 bases in the middle. CDR1 SGHAT and CDR2 FQNNGV come from the germline V gene. The CDR3 is 13 amino acids. CDR3 sequence: CASSFNRNTEAFF. CDR3 nucleotide sequence: TGTGCCAGCAGCTTTAATCGGAACACTGAAGCTTTCTTT. Together with reference TRBV11-2 and TRBJ1-1, the CDR3 gives the full variable domain: EAGVAQSPRYKIIEKRQSVAFWCNPISGHATLYWYQQILGQGPKLLIQFQNNGVVDDSQLPKDRFSAERLKGVDSTLKIQPAKLEDSAVYLCASSFNRNTEAFFGQGTRLTVV.